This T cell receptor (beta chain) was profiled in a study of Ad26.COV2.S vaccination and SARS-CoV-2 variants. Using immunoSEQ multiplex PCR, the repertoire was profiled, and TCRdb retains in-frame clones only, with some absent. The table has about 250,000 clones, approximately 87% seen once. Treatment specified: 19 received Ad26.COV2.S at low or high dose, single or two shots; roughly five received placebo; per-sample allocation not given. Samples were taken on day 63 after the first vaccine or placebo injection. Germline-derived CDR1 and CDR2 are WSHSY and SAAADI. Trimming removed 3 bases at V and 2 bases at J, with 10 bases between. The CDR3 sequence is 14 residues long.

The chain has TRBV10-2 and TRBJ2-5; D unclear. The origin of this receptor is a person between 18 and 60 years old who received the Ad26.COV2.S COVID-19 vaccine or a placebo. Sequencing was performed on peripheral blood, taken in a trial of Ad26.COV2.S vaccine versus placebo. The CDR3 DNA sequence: TGCGCCAGCAGTGAAGGGTCAAAACAAGAGACCCAGTACTTC. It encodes CASSEGSKQETQYF.